This T cell receptor (beta chain) came from a study of blood T cell repertoires in COVID-19 (dated by TCRdb to the early 2020s). Concerning the study at large: ImmuneRACE Cohort 3 recovered participants were defined by two consecutive negative NP/OP PCR tests, healthcare professional clearance, or symptom resolution. The collaborator samples originated in the United States, Italy and Spain and spanned the acute and convalescent phases of COVID-19. The material from the prospective study consisted of cDNA or gDNA derived from T cells, B-cell-depleted T cells, or PBMCs. Subjects who had been exposed to COVID-19, were actively infected with it, or had recovered from it provided the deeply sampled blood TCRbeta repertoires that made up the dataset. The repertoires were released in a freely available public database meant as a resource for research on the immune response to SARS-CoV-2. The samples were drawn from two sources: the first 160 participants of the ongoing ImmuneRACE study, and 1,200 or so subjects contributed by 6 global collaborators. Sample metadata almost always included a de-identified subject ID, COVID-19 status, age in years and sex. HLA class I and class II types, where available, came from metadata supplied by the sample provider rather than from assay-based typing. What the study reported, not specific to this receptor: The quantity of clinical and demographic metadata differed by source and by participant and was supplied without curation.

The immunoSEQ Assay, a bias-controlled multiplex PCR, was used to amplify TCRbeta CDR3 regions from genomic DNA. Concerning the study's data processing: The number of nucleated cells in each sample was estimated from the amplification of reference gene primers within the assay. To quantify the absolute abundance of each unique TCRbeta CDR3 rearrangement, sequence reads were collapsed and filtered. Productive Simpson clonality was computed per sample as the square root of Simpson's diversity index over productive rearrangements. Drawn from immuneACCESS, this table holds only the in-frame rearrangements with V and J called that TCRdb kept. Clones are partly lost; checked studies trace under half to an unresolved V gene and leave the rest unexplained. The DNA gave D and trimming, while V, J and clone size come from that table. The sample has hundreds of thousands of clones on record, about 89% of them singletons. The ten largest clonotypes hold 1.5% to 2.5% of the sample.

Comments on this clone: Its antigen specificity is not known. Base qualities are not provided; no much larger clone lies one nucleotide away.

In the prospective study, participants were about 18 to 89 years old, resided in around 25 geographic areas of the United States, and were enrolled through a virtual design. To assign participants to cohorts, the prospective study relied on clinical history that participants themselves reported in a screening survey and a study questionnaire. In the prospective study, mobile phlebotomists collected whole blood, serum and a nasopharyngeal or oropharyngeal swab from each participant. Additional blood draws and questionnaires over an approximately two-month period could optionally be provided by prospective study participants. Before DNA extraction, prospective study blood samples were shipped either frozen or at room temperature. This receptor was obtained from a man in his forties or fifties in a cohort exposed to, infected with or recovered from COVID-19 (not recorded which). Sequenced: PBMCs or T cells enriched from blood (not recorded which).

The CDR3 reads CASSVGAGGDDTQYF. The DNA reads as follows: TGTGCCAGCAGCGTAGGGGCGGGAGGAGATGATACGCAGTATTTT. The sequence links TRBV9 to TRBJ2-3, and TRBD2 aligns with 8 junction nucleotides. After removal of 0 bases from V and 6 bases from J, the junction retains 6 bases not matched to a gene. The CDR3 covers 15 residues, taking in both the cysteine and the phenylalanine. Just the 45-base CDR3 DNA is kept, in frame starting at base 1. The germline V gene supplies CDR1 SGDLS and CDR2 YYNGEE.